These 20 T cell receptor beta chains were sequenced from one sample in a study of cytomegalovirus exposure and HLA in healthy donors. The PCR made use of 60 Vbeta and 13 Jbeta primers. Measured with immunoSEQ multiplex PCR; TCRdb has only the in-frame clones, and not every one. The sample shows roughly 140,000 clones, about four fifths of them seen only once. The sample consisted of PBMCs. These TCRs come from a woman aged 18-35 years in good health and CMV-seropositive.

This clone was counted once. The chain couples TRBV6-5 to TRBJ1-1, with D uncertain. Per germline, CDR1 MNHEY and CDR2 SVGAGI. This CDR3 has 13 residues. The V gene lost 6 bases and the J gene lost 1 base, with 9 bases spanning the gap. The CDR3 protein is CASRRQANTEAFF. The CDR3 coding sequence is TGTGCCAGCAGACGACAAGCGAACACTGAAGCTTTCTTT.

This clone turned up a few times. V usage is TRBV5-1 and J usage is TRBJ2-7; 7 bases fit TRBD1. The CDR3 spans 15 residues. Germline CDR1 reads SGHRS; CDR2 reads YFSETQ. The V segment lost 0 bases and the J segment 0 bases; nucleotides outside the gene matches: 3. Here the CDR3 reads CASSLGQGSSYEQYF. The DNA of the CDR3 is TGCGCCAGCAGCTTGGGACAGGGCAGCTCCTACGAGCAGTACTTC.

V usage is TRBV12-1 and J usage is TRBJ1-5; the tabulated D call, TRBD1, remains unverified against the DNA. TRBV12-1 is a listed pseudogene. The CDR3 has 20 amino acids. CDR3 DNA sequence: TGTGCCAGCAGCTGGCCTCGGGACAGGGTCTGTGGGGCGGGTGTGGAGCCCCAGCATTTT. Its translation is CASSWPRDRVCGAGVEPQHF.

The V and J genes are TRBV4-3 and TRBJ2-1, with 15 bases aligning to TRBD2. Unmatched junction bases numbered 5, after V lost 6 bases and J lost 8 bases. The V gene's germline CDR1 is LGHNA and CDR2 YSLEER. This CDR3 has 15 residues. In nucleotides, the CDR3 is TGCGCCAGCAGGCGGACTAGCGGGGGGGTTGATGAGCAGTTCTTC. As protein: CASRRTSGGVDEQFF.

This clone was observed a handful of times. This chain joins TRBV6-6 and TRBJ2-2; TRBD1 agrees at 12 bases. J was trimmed by 7 bases and V by 0 bases; bases with no gene match: 3. Germline loops: CDR1 MNHNY, CDR2 SVGAGI (reference sequence). The CDR3 consists of 16 residues. The CDR3 is CASSYSGQGAVGELFF. The CDR3 bases are TGTGCCAGCAGTTACTCGGGACAGGGGGCTGTCGGGGAGCTGTTTTTT.

J is TRBJ2-1 and V is TRBV6-5, with 7 positions matching TRBD1. Germline loops: CDR1 MNHEY, CDR2 SVGAGI. The V gene end was trimmed by 2 bases and the J gene end by 2 bases; junction bases not matched to a gene: 3. CDR3 length equals 15 residues. CDR3 nucleotide sequence: TGTGCCAGCAGTTACCTGGGACAGACCTACAATGAGCAGTTCTTC. Protein sequence: CASSYLGQTYNEQFF.

This sequence joins TRBV5-4 and TRBJ2-5; 7 positions match TRBD1. The CDR3 contains 13 residues. The J segment lost 5 bases and the V segment lost 2 bases, leaving 3 bases of the junction unmatched. Germline V gives CDR1 SGHNT, CDR2 YYREEE (reference sequence). CDR3 in amino acids: CASSLQGRETQYF. CDR3 nucleotides: TGTGCCAGCAGCTTACAGGGGCGGGAGACCCAGTACTTC.

The rearrangement joins TRBV6-5 to TRBJ1-2, with unresolved D. This CDR3 has 15 residues. Germline CDR1 MNHEY, CDR2 SVGAGI. V lost 7 bases to trimming and J lost 5 bases, with 20 bases between them. The CDR3, as DNA: TGTGCCAGCACCCCCCGGAATGGGTGGGAGTATGGCTACACCTTC. Translating it yields CASTPRNGWEYGYTF.

In DNA form, the CDR3 reads TGTGCCAGCAGCCTCCCCGGCGCAGGGGACCACGAGCAGTACTTC. Protein sequence: CASSLPGAGDHEQYF. The V and J genes are TRBV4-2 and TRBJ2-7, with TRBD1 as a possible D gene (6 bases). CDR1 is LGHNA, CDR2 YNFKEQ, per germline. With 4 bases removed from V and 5 bases from J, the gap between germline ends came to 18 bases. The CDR3 loop spans 15 amino acids.

Here the CDR3 DNA reads TGTGCCTGGAGTGTGGGGGCCTATGGCTACACCTTC. It is translated as CAWSVGAYGYTF. This rearrangement joins TRBV30 to TRBJ1-2, with D possibly TRBD1 on 6 matching bases. V shed 0 bases and J shed 4 bases, with 6 bases lying between them. Germline V gene sequence: CDR1 GTSNPN, CDR2 SVGIG (reference sequence). The CDR3 has 12 amino acids.

The V and J genes are TRBV15 and TRBJ2-5; 8 nucleotides align to TRBD2. The J segment lost 2 bases and the V segment lost 3 bases, leaving 11 bases of the junction unmatched. Per germline, CDR1 LNHNV and CDR2 YYDKDF (reference sequence). CDR3 length: 17 amino acids. The DNA for the CDR3 is TGTGCCACCAGCAGGGGGATAGCGGGGCTATGGCAAGAGACCCAGTACTTC. Residues: CATSRGIAGLWQETQYF.

V gene TRBV7-2 combines with J gene TRBJ1-3; D is unclear. V dropped 5 bases and J dropped 3 bases, with 11 bases sitting between them. The CDR3 extends over 14 amino acids. Per the germline V gene, CDR1 is SGHTA and CDR2 is FQGNSA. DNA of the CDR3: TGTGCCAGCAGCGCCCTACGCGGTGGAAACACCATATATTTT. Translation gives CASSALRGGNTIYF.

About this clone: Distinct nucleotide sequences in the sample also encode this CDR3. V is TRBV7-2 and J is TRBJ1-1, with D tentatively TRBD1 (5 bases). CDR1 SGHTA and CDR2 FQGNSA come from the germline V gene. V was trimmed by 5 bases and J by 0 bases, leaving 16 bases between them. This CDR3 region has 16 residues. This chain's CDR3 is CASSPSPGTLNTEAFF. The CDR3 bases are TGTGCCAGCAGCCCTTCTCCCGGGACTTTGAACACTGAAGCTTTCTTT.

This chain joins TRBV5-4 and TRBJ2-2; possibly TRBD1 for D (6 bases). The CDR3 has 13 residues. Per germline, CDR1 SGHNT and CDR2 YYREEE (reference sequence). Deletions cut 4 bases from V and 6 bases from J, with 10 bases between. The CDR3 DNA sequence: TGTGCCAGCAGCCCCAGGGGTCCCGGGGAGCTGTTTTTT. Translating it yields CASSPRGPGELFF.

The chain recombines TRBV11-1 with TRBJ1-1; 8 nucleotides agree with TRBD1. V shed 4 bases and J 5 bases; nucleotides not matched to a gene: 6. The CDR3 runs 14 residues. Germline CDR1 and CDR2: SGHAT and FQDESV (reference sequence). CDR3 protein: CASSYGQGRTEAFF. CDR3 in DNA: TGTGCCAGCAGCTATGGACAGGGTAGGACTGAAGCTTTCTTT.

This rearrangement joins TRBV4-1 to TRBJ2-1; 8 bases align to TRBD2. V lost 0 bases to trimming and J lost 4 bases; unmatched junction nucleotides: 11. CDR1 is MGHRA, CDR2 YSYEKL, per germline. There are 18 residues in the CDR3. CDR3 coding DNA: TGCGCCAGCAGCCAAGATGGGGGGTTAGCGGGGTTATACAATGAGCAGTTCTTC. This translates into CASSQDGGLAGLYNEQFF.

In regard to this clone: The same CDR3 arises from other DNA sequences in this sample as well. The V call is TRBV6-1, the J call TRBJ1-5, with 7 bases lining up with TRBD1. The germline V gene encodes CDR1 MNHNS and CDR2 SASEGT. V was pared by 2 bases and J by 6 bases, with 4 bases of the junction left unmatched. This CDR3 is built from 14 residues. Written as DNA, the CDR3 is TGTGCCAGCAGTGAACGGCAGGGGGGTCAGCCCCAGCATTTT. Protein: CASSERQGGQPQHF.

This sequence joins TRBV5-4 and TRBJ1-2; TRBD1 agrees at 11 bases. CDR1 is SGHNT, CDR2 YYREEE, per germline (reference sequence). The CDR3 covers 17 residues. The V segment lost 3 bases and the J segment 2 bases; nucleotides outside the gene matches: 9. CDR3 residues: CASSSGQGANRNYGYTF. The CDR3 coding sequence is TGTGCCAGCAGCTCCGGACAGGGGGCCAATCGAAACTATGGCTACACCTTC.

V usage is TRBV5-6 and J usage is TRBJ2-5, with D tentatively TRBD2 (6 bases). The germline CDR1 and CDR2 sequences are SGHDT and YYEEEE. Trimming shortened V by 3 bases and J by 11 bases, and 14 bases separated the two germline ends. This CDR3 is 12 amino acids long. CDR3 in amino acids: CASSSAGFEQYF. The CDR3 DNA reads TGTGCCAGCAGCTCGGCGGGGTTTGAGCAGTACTTC.

The chain joins TRBV6-5 to TRBJ1-6; D is uncertain. Germline V gene data show CDR1 as MNHEY and CDR2 as SVGAGI. Trimming shortened V by 2 bases and J by 10 bases, and 9 bases separated the two germline ends. This CDR3 spans 13 amino acids. This CDR3 is CASSYNSESPLHF. DNA for the CDR3: TGTGCCAGCAGTTACAATTCTGAGTCACCCCTCCACTTT.